This T cell receptor beta chain was observed in a study of early T cells in non-severe SARS-CoV-2 infection. In TCRdb, the 5' RACE reads were re-called with MiXCR into one record per CDR3 protein. This table holds around 60,000 distinct CDR3 sequences, roughly 13% found once. V lost 4 bases, J lost 9 bases, and 13 bases lay in between. Germline V CDR1 and CDR2: LGHDT, YNNKEL (reference sequence). The length of the CDR3 is 13 residues. This clonotype was seen many times. Input material: whole blood. The chain employs TRBV3-1 and TRBJ2-1; D gene unclear. The origin of this receptor is an adult who was a healthcare worker with PCR-confirmed SARS-CoV-2 infection or an uninfected control (not recorded which). CDR3 coding DNA: TGTGCCAGCAGCCCGACCGAGTATAGTGAGCAGTTCTTC. Translated, it gives CASSPTEYSEQFF.